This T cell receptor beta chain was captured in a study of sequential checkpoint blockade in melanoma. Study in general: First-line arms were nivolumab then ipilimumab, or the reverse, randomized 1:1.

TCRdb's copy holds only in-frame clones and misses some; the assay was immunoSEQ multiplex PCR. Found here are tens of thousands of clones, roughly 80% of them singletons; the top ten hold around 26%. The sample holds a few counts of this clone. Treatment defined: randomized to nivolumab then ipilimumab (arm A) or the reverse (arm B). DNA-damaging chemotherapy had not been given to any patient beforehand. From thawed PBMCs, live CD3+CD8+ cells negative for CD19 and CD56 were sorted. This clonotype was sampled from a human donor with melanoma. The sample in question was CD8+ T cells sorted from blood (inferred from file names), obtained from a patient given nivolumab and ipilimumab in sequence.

CDR3 nucleotide sequence: TGTGCCATCAGTGGGCCCCCTAGCGAGTCCTACGAGCAGTACTTC. It codes for CAISGPPSESYEQYF. The chain is built from TRBV10-3 and TRBJ2-7; tentatively, D is TRBD2 (6 bases). The CDR3 extends over 15 amino acids. V was pared by 4 bases and J by 1 base, with 14 bases between. Germline assignment: CDR1 ENHRY and CDR2 SYGVKD.